Presented here are 29 T cell receptor beta chains from one specimen sequenced in a study of cytomegalovirus exposure and HLA in healthy donors. Vbeta (60) and Jbeta (13) primers were used in the PCR. The repertoire was sequenced with immunoSEQ multiplex PCR; TCRdb's copy has only in-frame clones and lacks some. The table has approximately 100,000 clones, about three quarters seen once; the top ten hold about 6%. Sample: PBMCs. The receptors shown here come from a woman between 50 and 59 years old in good health and CMV-seropositive.

The chain links TRBV18 to TRBJ1-1; 9 positions agree with TRBD1. Trimming cost V 1 base and J 4 bases; bases outside gene matches: 10. Germline V CDR1 and CDR2: KGHSH, LQKENI. The CDR3 loop spans 17 amino acids. CDR3 sequence (DNA): TGTGCCAGCTCACCACGATTACAGGGGGCCCACGGCACTGAAGCTTTCTTT. Its translation: CASSPRLQGAHGTEAFF.

The gene calls are TRBV27 and TRBJ2-7; possible D gene TRBD2, 5 bases. V lost 2 bases and J lost 3, with 23 bases in between. CDR1 is MNHEY and CDR2 is SMNVEV in the germline V gene (reference sequence). The CDR3 consists of 18 residues. CDR3 bases: TGTGCCAGCAGTTTAGTGGCGTCTGGGAGCCTCCCCATCTACGAGCAGTACTTC. Translating gives CASSLVASGSLPIYEQYF.

The chain employs TRBV19 and TRBJ1-5, with 11 bases matching TRBD1. V was pared by 11 bases and J by 1 base, with 19 bases of the junction left unmatched. The CDR3 covers 19 residues. The V gene's germline CDR1 is LNHDA and CDR2 SQIVND (reference sequence). CDR3 in amino acids: CAFLPPNQDRGLSNQPQHF. CDR3 coding DNA: TGTGCCTTTCTCCCGCCCAACCAGGACAGGGGGCTGAGCAATCAGCCCCAGCATTTT. The entire variable domain, with the rest obtained from reference TRBV19 and TRBJ1-5, is as follows: DGGITQSPKYLFRKEGQNVTLSCEQNLNHDAMYWYRQDPGQGLRLIYYSQIVNDFQKGDIAEGYSVSREKKESFPLTVTSAQKNPTAFYLCAFLPPNQDRGLSNQPQHFGDGTRLSIL.

Only a few counts were recorded for this clone. CDR3 in DNA: TGTGCCAGCAGTTTATCCGGGGGGAATCCCTACGAGCAGTACTTC. This encodes CASSLSGGNPYEQYF. This chain uses TRBV27 with TRBJ2-7; 7 nucleotides line up with TRBD2. With V trimmed by 0 bases and J by 2 bases, 4 bases remained unmatched. The CDR3 extends over 15 amino acids. Germline CDR1 reads MNHEY; CDR2 reads SMNVEV (reference sequence).

V is TRBV7-2 and J is TRBJ1-2; 7 nucleotides align to TRBD1. Germline CDR1 and CDR2: SGHTA and FQGNSA. The CDR3 covers 15 residues. Unmatched junction bases numbered 7, after V lost 2 bases and J lost 4 bases. CDR3 protein: CASSLLSGGGYGYTF. CDR3 in DNA: TGTGCCAGCAGCTTACTGTCAGGGGGTGGCTATGGCTACACCTTC.

This clone was picked up a small number of times. The rearrangement links TRBV18 to TRBJ1-2; D not resolved. V lost 4 bases to trimming and J lost 6 bases, with 9 bases between them. Germline CDR1 KGHSH, CDR2 LQKENI. The CDR3 covers 12 residues. CDR3 bases: TGTGCCAGCTCACTCCAGGTGAATGGCTACACCTTC. It is translated as CASSLQVNGYTF.

This clone was recorded only once. The J gene is TRBJ1-6, the V gene TRBV9; 7 nucleotides line up with TRBD1. The CDR3 covers 14 residues. Germline V gene data show CDR1 as SGDLS and CDR2 as YYNGEE. Germline trimming cut 3 bases from V and 9 bases from J; bases unmatched to any gene: 6. Here the CDR3 reads CASSARDSPSPLHF. In DNA form, the CDR3 reads TGTGCCAGCAGCGCCCGGGACAGCCCTTCACCCCTCCACTTT.

The CDR3 DNA reads as TGTGCCAGCAGTGAAGGGTGGGGCAGGGGGCAGGCTCAGCCCCAGCATTTT. Translating it yields CASSEGWGRGQAQPQHF. This sequence joins TRBV6-1 and TRBJ1-5, with 8 positions matching TRBD1. V shed 1 base and J 6 bases; nucleotides not matched to a gene: 11. The germline CDR1 and CDR2 sequences are MNHNS and SASEGT. The CDR3 has 17 residues.

V is TRBV7-8 and J is TRBJ2-7, with 8 bases identical to TRBD1. The CDR3 has 14 amino acids. CDR1 and CDR2 (germline): SGHVS, FQNEAQ. Trimming cost V 6 bases and J 1 base; bases outside gene matches: 5. The CDR3 loop is CASSRTGLSYEQYF. CDR3 DNA sequence: TGTGCCAGCAGTCGGACAGGGTTGTCCTACGAGCAGTACTTC.

The CDR3 DNA reads TGTGCCAGCAGTCCTGGGCCAGGTTTGCCCACAGATACGCAGTATTTT. It specifies CASSPGPGLPTDTQYF. The V gene is TRBV28, the J gene TRBJ2-3, with D uncertain. CDR1 and CDR2 from the germline V gene are MDHEN and SYDVKM. The V end was cut by 5 bases, the J end by 2 bases, with 17 bases between. The CDR3 covers 16 residues. Full variable domain (remainder filled in from reference TRBV28 and TRBJ2-3): DVKVTQSSRYLVKRTGEKVFLECVQDMDHENMFWYRQDPGLGLRLIYFSYDVKMKEKGDIPEGYSVSREKKERFSLILESASTNQTSMYLCASSPGPGLPTDTQYFGPGTRLTVL.

V gene TRBV18 combines with J gene TRBJ2-7, with D possibly being TRBD1 (5 bases). V was pared by 0 bases and J by 2 bases, with 14 bases between. The germline CDR1 and CDR2 sequences are KGHSH and LQKENI. The CDR3 extends over 16 amino acids. The chain's CDR3 is CASSPPGQGSPYEQYF. CDR3 nucleotides: TGTGCCAGCTCACCACCGGGTCAGGGTAGTCCCTACGAGCAGTACTTC.

The rearrangement joins TRBV6-5 to TRBJ2-7; weak D call: TRBD1 (5 bases). Germline CDR1 is MNHEY and CDR2 is SVGAGI. V was clipped by 6 bases and J by 0 bases, with 12 bases between them. The CDR3 loop spans 14 amino acids. CDR3 amino acids: CASRTGFYSYEQYF. CDR3 nucleotides: TGTGCCAGCAGAACAGGATTCTACTCCTACGAGCAGTACTTC.

This clone was observed a few times. The chain recombines TRBV5-6 with TRBJ1-3; 9 nucleotides align to TRBD1. J lost 4 bases, V lost 3 bases, and 5 bases had no gene match. The CDR3 is 15 amino acids. CDR1 and CDR2 (germline): SGHDT, YYEEEE. The CDR3 loop reads CASSYRGRIGNTIYF. DNA of the CDR3: TGTGCCAGCAGCTACAGGGGGCGGATAGGAAACACCATATATTTT.

The chain uses TRBV7-3 and TRBJ2-7, with D possibly TRBD1 on 6 matching bases. Trimming pared 0 bases from V and 3 bases from J, leaving 9 bases between. CDR1 SGHTA and CDR2 FQGTGA come from the germline V gene. The CDR3 consists of 14 residues. For the CDR3, the DNA is TGTGCCAGCAGCTTAACTCCAGGGGACTACGAGCAGTACTTC. Its translation is CASSLTPGDYEQYF.

The gene calls are TRBV4-1 and TRBJ2-3; D gene ambiguous. V was clipped by 0 bases and J by 0 bases, with 13 bases between them. The CDR3 loop spans 17 amino acids. CDR1 and CDR2 (germline): MGHRA, YSYEKL. The CDR3, as DNA: TGCGCCAGCAGCCAAGATTTTGGCGGAGCTAGCACAGATACGCAGTATTTT. Its translation: CASSQDFGGASTDTQYF.

The gene calls are TRBV7-2 and TRBJ1-2; D remains ambiguous. This CDR3 is built from 18 residues. Trimming cost V 1 base and J 0 bases, with 18 bases left between them. Germline CDR1 SGHTA, CDR2 FQGNSA. Here the CDR3 reads CASSLEIIVEPTNYGYTF. DNA of the CDR3: TGTGCCAGCAGCTTAGAAATAATTGTAGAACCTACTAACTATGGCTACACCTTC.

V usage is TRBV2 and J usage is TRBJ1-2; unclear D gene. With 6 bases removed from V and 0 bases from J, the gap between germline ends came to 8 bases. The CDR3 extends over 13 amino acids. Germline loops: CDR1 SNHLY, CDR2 FYNNEI. The chain's CDR3 is CASSATANYGYTF. The DNA for the CDR3 is TGTGCCAGCAGCGCTACAGCTAACTATGGCTACACCTTC.

The V gene is TRBV28, the J gene TRBJ1-2, with D possibly being TRBD1 (5 bases). In germline, CDR1 is MDHEN, CDR2 SYDVKM. Trimming shortened V by 5 bases and J by 4 bases, and 11 bases separated the two germline ends. The CDR3 is 13 amino acids. The CDR3 DNA sequence: TGTGCCAGCAGTGCTCGACAGCTCTATGGCTACACCTTC. Translation gives CASSARQLYGYTF.

The CDR3 nucleotides read TGTGCCAGCGCGGACAGCCCTGCCGTGGGAAACACCATATATTTT. As protein: CASADSPAVGNTIYF. This rearrangement joins TRBV2 to TRBJ1-3; D perhaps matches TRBD1 (6 bases). The CDR3 has 15 residues. Germline V gene sequence: CDR1 SNHLY, CDR2 FYNNEI. V was clipped by 8 bases and J by 4 bases, with 18 bases between them.

The chain employs TRBV10-3 and TRBJ1-1, with TRBD1 matching 8 bases. V trimming: 6 bases; J trimming: 4 bases; junction bases outside the gene matches: 4. CDR1 ENHRY and CDR2 SYGVKD come from the germline V gene. This CDR3 region has 13 residues. CDR3 loop: CAIRQGASTEAFF. As DNA, the CDR3 is TGTGCCATCAGGCAGGGGGCCAGCACTGAAGCTTTCTTT.

V is TRBV6-1 and J is TRBJ2-7, with D maybe TRBD1 (7 bases). Between the trimmed V and J ends, which lost 3 bases and 2 bases, there was a span of 14 bases. The CDR3 sequence is 15 residues long. In germline, CDR1 is MNHNS, CDR2 SASEGT. CDR3 bases: TGTGCCAGCAGTGAGGTGACAGGGAGGCCCTACGAGCAGTACTTC. Protein: CASSEVTGRPYEQYF.

The gene calls are TRBV5-6 and TRBJ2-1, with 7 bases matching TRBD2. The CDR3 runs 17 residues. V dropped 3 bases and J dropped 0; count of bases not matched to a gene: 9. Per germline, CDR1 SGHDT and CDR2 YYEEEE. This CDR3 is CASSSLAGVTSYNEQFF. CDR3 bases: TGTGCCAGCAGCTCCCTGGCGGGGGTTACCTCCTACAATGAGCAGTTCTTC. Full variable domain (missing parts from reference TRBV5-6 and TRBJ2-1): DAGVTQSPTHLIKTRGQQVTLRCSPKSGHDTVSWYQQALGQGPQFIFQYYEEEERQRGNFPDRFSGHQFPNYSSELNVNALLLGDSALYLCASSSLAGVTSYNEQFFGPGTRLTVL.

J is TRBJ1-1 and V is TRBV9, with 8 positions matching TRBD1. The CDR3 sequence is 14 residues long. Trimming at V came to 3 bases and at J to 1 base, leaving 2 bases not matched to a gene. Germline V gives CDR1 SGDLS, CDR2 YYNGEE. For the CDR3, the DNA is TGTGCCAGCAGCGCGGGACAGGCGAACACTGAAGCTTTCTTT. Translated: CASSAGQANTEAFF.

The V call is TRBV5-1, the J call TRBJ2-1; TRBD1 aligns across 7 bases. The CDR3 extends over 14 amino acids. Looked up from germline, CDR1 is SGHRS and CDR2 is YFSETQ. The J segment lost 7 bases and the V segment lost 4 bases, leaving 8 bases of the junction unmatched. The CDR3 loop reads CASSRQGALNEQFF. Written as DNA, the CDR3 is TGCGCCAGCAGCCGACAGGGTGCCCTTAATGAGCAGTTCTTC.

The rearrangement links TRBV5-1 to TRBJ2-2; TRBD1 aligns across 7 bases. Germline CDR1 and CDR2: SGHRS and YFSETQ. The junction had 4 bases not matched to a gene; V was cut back by 4 bases and J by 1 base. The CDR3 consists of 15 residues. CDR3 sequence (DNA): TGCGCCAGCAGCCCTAGACAGGGGAACACCGGGGAGCTGTTTTTT. Its translation is CASSPRQGNTGELFF.

The gene calls are TRBV27 and TRBJ1-1, with 8 bases aligning to TRBD1. This CDR3 is built from 13 residues. CDR1 MNHEY and CDR2 SMNVEV come from the germline V gene (reference sequence). With 6 bases clipped from V and 5 bases from J, the junction kept 5 bases outside the gene matches. The CDR3 coding sequence is TGTGCCAGCAGCCCAGGGGGCTGGACTGAAGCTTTCTTT. Its translation: CASSPGGWTEAFF.

CDR3 coding DNA: TGTGCCTGGAGTAGTTGGACTGGGCTTACGGTAGGCACTGAAGCTTTCTTT. Translation gives CAWSSWTGLTVGTEAFF. The chain combines TRBV30 with TRBJ1-1, with D hard to call. Germline values: CDR1 GTSNPN, CDR2 SVGIG (reference sequence). V gave up 2 bases and J gave up 4 bases, with 23 bases separating them. CDR3 length: 17 amino acids. The full variable domain, completed using reference TRBV30 and TRBJ1-1, is SQTIHQWPATLVQPVGSPLSLECTVEGTSNPNLYWYRQAAGRGLQLLFYSVGIGQISSEVPQNLSASRPQDRQFILSSKKLLLSDSGFYLCAWSSWTGLTVGTEAFFGQGTRLTVV.

As concerns this clone: A read error may produce the germline difference seen at one junction end. The V gene is TRBV7-9, the J gene TRBJ1-4; no reliable D call. This CDR3 contains 13 residues. CDR1 and CDR2 (germline): SEHNR, FQNEAQ (reference sequence). CDR3 amino acids: CSSSLQTNEKLFF. The DNA of the CDR3 is TGTTCCAGCAGCTTACAGACTAATGAAAAACTGTTTTTT.

V and J are TRBV18 and TRBJ1-4; TRBD1 might be the D (6 bases). Trimming shortened V by 2 bases and J by 2 bases, and 12 bases separated the two germline ends. This CDR3 region has 16 residues. Germline lookup yields CDR1 KGHSH and CDR2 LQKENI. Here the CDR3 reads CASSPTQGWTNEKLFF. The CDR3 bases are TGTGCCAGCTCACCAACACAGGGCTGGACTAATGAAAAACTGTTTTTT. Together with reference TRBV18 and TRBJ1-4, the CDR3 gives the full variable domain: NAGVMQNPRHLVRRRGQEARLRCSPMKGHSHVYWYRQLPEEGLKFMVYLQKENIIDESGMPKERFSAEFPKEGPSILRIQQVVRGDSAAYFCASSPTQGWTNEKLFFGSGTQLSVL.